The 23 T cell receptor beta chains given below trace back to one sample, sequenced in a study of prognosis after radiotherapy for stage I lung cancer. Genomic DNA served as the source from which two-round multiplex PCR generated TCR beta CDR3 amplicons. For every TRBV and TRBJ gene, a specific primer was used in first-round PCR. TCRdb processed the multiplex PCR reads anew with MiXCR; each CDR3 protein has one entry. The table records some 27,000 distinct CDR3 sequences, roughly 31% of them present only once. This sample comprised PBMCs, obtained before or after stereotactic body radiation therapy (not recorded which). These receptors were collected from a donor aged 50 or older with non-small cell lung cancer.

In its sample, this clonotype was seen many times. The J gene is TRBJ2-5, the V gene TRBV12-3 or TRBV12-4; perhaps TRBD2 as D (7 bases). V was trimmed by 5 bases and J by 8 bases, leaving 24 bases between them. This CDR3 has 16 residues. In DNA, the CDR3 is TGTGCCAGCAGTGTCTACGGGGGGACAACCCTCTCCACCCAGTACTTC. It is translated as CASSVYGGTTLSTQYF.

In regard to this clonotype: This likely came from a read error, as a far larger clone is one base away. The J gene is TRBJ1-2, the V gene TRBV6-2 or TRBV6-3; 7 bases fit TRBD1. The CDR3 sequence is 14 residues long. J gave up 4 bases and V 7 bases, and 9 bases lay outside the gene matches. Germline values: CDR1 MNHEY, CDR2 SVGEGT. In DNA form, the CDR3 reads TGTGCCAGCATGGGGACAGTCAAGAGCTATGGCTACACCTTC. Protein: CASMGTVKSYGYTF.

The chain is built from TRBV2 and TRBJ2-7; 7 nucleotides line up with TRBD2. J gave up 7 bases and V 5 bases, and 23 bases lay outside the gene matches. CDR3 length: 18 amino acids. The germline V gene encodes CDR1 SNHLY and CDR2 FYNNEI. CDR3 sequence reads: CASSSYVLTSKGSFEQYF. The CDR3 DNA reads TGTGCCAGCAGTTCTTACGTCTTGACTAGCAAGGGCTCATTTGAGCAGTACTTC.

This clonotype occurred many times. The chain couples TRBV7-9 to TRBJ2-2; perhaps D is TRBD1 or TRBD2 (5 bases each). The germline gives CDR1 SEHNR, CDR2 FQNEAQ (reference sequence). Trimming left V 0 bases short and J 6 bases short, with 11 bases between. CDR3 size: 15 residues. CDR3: CASSLAGEWPGELFF. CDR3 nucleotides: TGTGCCAGCAGCTTAGCGGGGGAATGGCCCGGGGAGCTGTTTTTT.

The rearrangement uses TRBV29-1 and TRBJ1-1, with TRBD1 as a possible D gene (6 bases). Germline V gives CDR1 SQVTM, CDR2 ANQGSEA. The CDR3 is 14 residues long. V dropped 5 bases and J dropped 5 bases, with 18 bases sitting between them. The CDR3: CSVIPGGARTEAFF. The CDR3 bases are TGCAGCGTTATCCCCGGGGGCGCGAGGACTGAAGCTTTCTTT.

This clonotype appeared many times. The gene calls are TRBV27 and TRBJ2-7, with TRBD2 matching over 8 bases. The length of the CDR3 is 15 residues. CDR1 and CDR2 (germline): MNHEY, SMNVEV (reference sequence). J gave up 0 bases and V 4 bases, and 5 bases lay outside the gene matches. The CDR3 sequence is CASSSVSGTSYEQYF. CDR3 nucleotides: TGTGCCAGCAGTTCAGTTAGCGGGACCTCCTACGAGCAGTACTTC.

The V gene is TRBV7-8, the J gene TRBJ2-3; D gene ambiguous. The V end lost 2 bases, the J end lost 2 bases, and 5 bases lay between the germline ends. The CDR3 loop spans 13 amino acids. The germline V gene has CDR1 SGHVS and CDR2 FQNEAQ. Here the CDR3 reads CASSLRLTDTQYF. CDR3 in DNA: TGTGCCAGCAGCTTACGACTCACAGATACGCAGTATTTT.

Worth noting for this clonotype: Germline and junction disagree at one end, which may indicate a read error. CDR3 region: CAISSVISSYEQYF. The CDR3 bases are TGTGCCATCAGCTCCGTGATCAGCTCCTACGAGCAGTACTTC. The chain employs TRBV5-6 and TRBJ2-7; D is undetermined. CDR1 and CDR2 from the germline V gene are SGHDT and YYEEEE. The CDR3 loop spans 14 amino acids.

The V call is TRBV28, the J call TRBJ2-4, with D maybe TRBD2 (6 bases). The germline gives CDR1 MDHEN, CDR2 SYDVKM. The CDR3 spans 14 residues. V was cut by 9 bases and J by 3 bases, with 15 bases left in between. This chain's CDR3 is CASRKRAGKNIQYF. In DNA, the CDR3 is TGTGCCAGTAGGAAGCGGGCAGGCAAAAACATTCAGTACTTC.

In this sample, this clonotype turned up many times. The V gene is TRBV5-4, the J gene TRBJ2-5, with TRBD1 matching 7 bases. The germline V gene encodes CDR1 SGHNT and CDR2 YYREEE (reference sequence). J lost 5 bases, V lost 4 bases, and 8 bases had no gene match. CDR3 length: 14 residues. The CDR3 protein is CASSPDRRQETQYF. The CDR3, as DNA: TGTGCCAGCAGCCCGGACAGGAGACAGGAGACCCAGTACTTC.

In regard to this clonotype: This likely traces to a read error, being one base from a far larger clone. CDR3 region: CTSSARDRGYGYTF. CDR3 sequence (DNA): TGTACCAGCAGCGCCCGGGACAGGGGCTATGGCTACACCTTC. V is TRBV9 and J is TRBJ1-2; 10 bases are shared with TRBD1. From germline, CDR1 is SGDLS and CDR2 YYNGEE. This CDR3 is 14 amino acids long. Full variable domain (rest looked up from reference TRBV9 and TRBJ1-2): DSGVTQTPKHLITATGQRVTLRCSPRSGDLSVYWYQQSLDQGLQFLIQYYNGEERAKGNILERFSAQQFPDLHSELNLSSLELGDSALYFCTSSARDRGYGYTFGSGTRLTVV.

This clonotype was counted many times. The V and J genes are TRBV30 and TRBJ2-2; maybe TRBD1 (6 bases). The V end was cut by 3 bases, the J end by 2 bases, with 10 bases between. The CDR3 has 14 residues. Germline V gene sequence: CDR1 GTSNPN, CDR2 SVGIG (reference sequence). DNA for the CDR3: TGTGCCTGGAGGACACAGGGAAACACCGGGGAGCTGTTTTTT. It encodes CAWRTQGNTGELFF.

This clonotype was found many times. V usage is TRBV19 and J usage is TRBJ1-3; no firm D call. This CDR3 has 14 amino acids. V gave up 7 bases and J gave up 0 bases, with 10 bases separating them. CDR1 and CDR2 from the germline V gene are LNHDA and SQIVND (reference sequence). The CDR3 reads CASIDGSSGNTIYF. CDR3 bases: TGTGCCAGTATTGACGGGAGCTCTGGAAACACCATATATTTT.

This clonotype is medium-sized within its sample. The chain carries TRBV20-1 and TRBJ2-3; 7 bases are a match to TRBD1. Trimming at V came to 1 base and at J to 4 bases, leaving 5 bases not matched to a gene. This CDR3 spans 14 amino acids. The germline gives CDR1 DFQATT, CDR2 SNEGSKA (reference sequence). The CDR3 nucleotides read TGCAGTGCTAGAGGGACAGGTTCGGCAGATACGCAGTATTTT. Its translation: CSARGTGSADTQYF.

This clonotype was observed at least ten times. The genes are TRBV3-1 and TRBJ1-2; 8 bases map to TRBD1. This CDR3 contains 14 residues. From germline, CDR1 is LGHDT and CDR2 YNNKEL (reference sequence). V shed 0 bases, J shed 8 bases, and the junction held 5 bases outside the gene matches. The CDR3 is CASSQDGTGRGYTF. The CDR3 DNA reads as TGTGCCAGCAGCCAAGATGGGACAGGCAGAGGCTACACCTTC.

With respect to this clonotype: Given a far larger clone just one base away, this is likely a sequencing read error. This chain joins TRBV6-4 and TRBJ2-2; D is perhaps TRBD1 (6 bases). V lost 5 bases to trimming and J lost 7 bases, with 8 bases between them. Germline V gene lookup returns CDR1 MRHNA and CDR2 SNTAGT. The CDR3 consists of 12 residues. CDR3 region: CASSQGSGELFF. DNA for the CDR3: TGTGCCAGCAGTCAGGGGAGCGGGGAGCTGTTTTTT.

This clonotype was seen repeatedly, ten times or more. The CDR3 spells CSARVFSNRLGSIYEQYF. The CDR3 DNA reads as TGCAGTGCTAGAGTCTTTTCCAACAGGCTCGGATCGATCTACGAGCAGTACTTC. This chain connects TRBV20-1 to TRBJ2-7, with D possibly being TRBD1 (5 bases). The V end was cut by 1 base, the J end by 3 bases, with 25 bases between. CDR1 is DFQATT, CDR2 SNEGSKA, per germline (reference sequence). The CDR3 is 18 amino acids.

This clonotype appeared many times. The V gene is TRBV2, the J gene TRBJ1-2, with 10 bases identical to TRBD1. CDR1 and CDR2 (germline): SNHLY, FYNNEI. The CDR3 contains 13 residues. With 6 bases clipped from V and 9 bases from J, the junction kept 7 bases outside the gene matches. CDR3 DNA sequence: TGTGCCAGCAGGGAGGGACAGGGGATTCGCTACACCTTC. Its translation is CASREGQGIRYTF.

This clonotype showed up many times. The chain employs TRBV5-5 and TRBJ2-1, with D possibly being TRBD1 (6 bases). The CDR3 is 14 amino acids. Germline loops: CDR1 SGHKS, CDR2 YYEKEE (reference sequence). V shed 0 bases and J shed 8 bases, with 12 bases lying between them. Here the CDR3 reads CASSLAGRGDEQFF. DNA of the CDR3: TGTGCCAGCAGCTTGGCGGGCAGGGGAGATGAGCAGTTCTTC.

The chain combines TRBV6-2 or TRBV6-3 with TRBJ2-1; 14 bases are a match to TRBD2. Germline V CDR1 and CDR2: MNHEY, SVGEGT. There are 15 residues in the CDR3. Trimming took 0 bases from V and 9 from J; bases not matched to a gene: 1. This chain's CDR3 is CASSYSGLAGVEQFF. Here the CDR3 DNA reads TGTGCCAGCAGTTACTCGGGACTAGCGGGAGTTGAGCAGTTCTTC.

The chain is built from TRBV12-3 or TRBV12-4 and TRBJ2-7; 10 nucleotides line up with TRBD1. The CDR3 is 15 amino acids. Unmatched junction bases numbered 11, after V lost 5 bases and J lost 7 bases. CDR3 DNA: TGTGCCAGCAGTCGCACTGCCGGGACAGGGGCAGAGCAGTACTTC. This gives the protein CASSRTAGTGAEQYF.

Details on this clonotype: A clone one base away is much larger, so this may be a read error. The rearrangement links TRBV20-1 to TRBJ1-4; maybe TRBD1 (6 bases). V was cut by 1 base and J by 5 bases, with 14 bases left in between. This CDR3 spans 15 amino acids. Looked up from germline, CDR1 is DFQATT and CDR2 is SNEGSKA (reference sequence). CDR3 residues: CSARGANRANEKLFF. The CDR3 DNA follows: TGCAGTGCTAGAGGGGCCAACAGGGCAAATGAAAAACTGTTTTTT.

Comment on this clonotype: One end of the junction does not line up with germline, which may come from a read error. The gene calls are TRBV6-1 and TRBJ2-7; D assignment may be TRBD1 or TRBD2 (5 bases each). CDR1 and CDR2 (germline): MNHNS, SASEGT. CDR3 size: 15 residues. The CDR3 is CPSSERSGSLGEQYF. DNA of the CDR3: TGTCCCAGCAGTGAACGGTCAGGGAGTCTCGGCGAGCAGTACTTC.